These 28 T cell receptor beta chains were all obtained from the same sample, sequenced in a study of T cells in tuberculosis. The method was immunoSEQ multiplex PCR; TCRdb's version includes in-frame clones alone and lacks a portion of them. The data contain more than 70,000 clones, roughly 91% of them seen just once; the ten biggest clones take up 1.5% to 2%. Sorting used thawed, overnight-rested PBMC stained with anti-CD3, a viability dye and GMM-loaded CD1B tetramer. The lipid loaded on the CD1B tetramers was C32 glucose monomycolate from Rhodococcus equi. The source material was CD1b-GMM tetramer-negative cells sorted from PBMCs. The source of these receptors is an adult woman with latent tuberculosis.

The genes are TRBV19 and TRBJ2-1; TRBD2 matches 7 bases. The CDR3 runs to 14 residues. V was pared by 7 bases and J by 2 bases, with 5 bases of the junction left unmatched. Germline loops: CDR1 LNHDA, CDR2 SQIVND (reference sequence). The CDR3 DNA is TGTGCCAGTACGGTGGGGGGGGCCTACAATGAGCAGTTCTTC. Translating gives CASTVGGAYNEQFF.

The chain has TRBV19 and TRBJ2-2; D is perhaps TRBD1 (6 bases). The germline CDR1 and CDR2 sequences are LNHDA and SQIVND (reference sequence). The CDR3 runs to 17 residues. V gave up 5 bases and J gave up 1 base, with 17 bases separating them. CDR3 sequence reads: CASSLQGRSRNTGELFF. Written as DNA, the CDR3 is TGTGCCAGTAGTCTACAGGGACGGTCTAGGAACACCGGGGAGCTGTTTTTT.

The chain employs TRBV2 and TRBJ1-3; 8 nucleotides align to TRBD1. CDR1 and CDR2 (germline): SNHLY, FYNNEI. This CDR3 contains 16 residues. V gave up 3 bases and J gave up 0 bases; unmatched junction bases: 4. CDR3 DNA sequence: TGTGCCAGCAGTGAGGGGACAGGACTCTCTGGAAACACCATATATTTT. Its translation: CASSEGTGLSGNTIYF.

The chain joins TRBV13 to TRBJ1-4; 7 nucleotides align to TRBD1. The J segment lost 6 bases and the V segment lost 0 bases, leaving 7 bases of the junction unmatched. This CDR3 contains 16 residues. From germline, CDR1 is PRHDT and CDR2 FYEKMQ (reference sequence). The CDR3, as DNA: TGTGCCAGCAGCTTAGGGGACAGGAGGTGGGATGAAAAACTGTTTTTT. It translates to CASSLGDRRWDEKLFF.

The rearrangement uses TRBV27 and TRBJ2-5; D may be TRBD1 (5 bases). The DNA end lines up better with TRBJ2-7; the J call may be wrong. The CDR3 contains 12 residues. Per germline, CDR1 MNHEY and CDR2 SMNVEV (reference sequence). CDR3 DNA: TGTGCCAGCAGGGCAGGACACTACGAGCAGTACTTC. Translating gives CASRAGHYEQYF.

The chain is built from TRBV25-1 and TRBJ1-1; TRBD1 matches 10 bases. CDR3 length: 16 residues. CDR1 and CDR2 (germline): MGHDK, SYGVNS. With V trimmed by 3 bases and J by 0 bases, 4 bases remained unmatched. CDR3: CASSDLGQGVNTEAFF. In DNA form, the CDR3 reads TGTGCCAGCAGTGACCTAGGACAGGGGGTGAACACTGAAGCTTTCTTT.

V and J are TRBV5-4 and TRBJ2-4; 11 bases fit TRBD2. Germline CDR1 SGHNT, CDR2 YYREEE (reference sequence). The junction had 1 base not matched to a gene; V was cut back by 1 base and J by 4 bases. The CDR3 sequence is 15 residues long. DNA for the CDR3: TGTGCCAGCAGCTTGACTAGCGGGGGAAAAAACATTCAGTACTTC. Its translation is CASSLTSGGKNIQYF.

This clone showed up just a few times. V gene TRBV4-2 combines with J gene TRBJ1-4; no clear D. The CDR3 runs to 13 residues. The germline V gene encodes CDR1 LGHNA and CDR2 YNFKEQ. Deletions cut 0 bases from V and 11 bases from J, with 10 bases between. The CDR3 sequence: CASSQDESGKLFF. The CDR3 DNA sequence: TGTGCCAGCAGCCAAGATGAGTCGGGGAAACTGTTTTTT.

The chain combines TRBV6-6 with TRBJ2-3, with D possibly being TRBD2 (5 bases). Germline V gene lookup returns CDR1 MNHNY and CDR2 SVGAGI (reference sequence). CDR3 size: 15 residues. V lost 6 bases to trimming and J lost 1 base, with 14 bases between them. The CDR3 DNA reads as TGTGCCAGCAGGATGTCGGGTAGCGGCACAGATACGCAGTATTTT. Its protein is CASRMSGSGTDTQYF.

In this sample, this clone turned up once. This chain uses TRBV9 with TRBJ2-2; no firm D call. CDR1 is SGDLS, CDR2 YYNGEE, per germline. V shed 6 bases and J shed 7 bases, with 13 bases lying between them. There are 13 residues in the CDR3. The CDR3 DNA is TGTGCCAGCACCCCGGGTCCGGGCGGGGAGCTGTTTTTT. It specifies CASTPGPGGELFF.

This chain uses TRBV15 with TRBJ2-2; D is ambiguous. The CDR3 has 13 residues. Germline CDR1 and CDR2: LNHNV and YYDKDF (reference sequence). Trimming took off 2 bases at V and 5 bases at J, with 6 bases between the two ends. The CDR3 sequence: CATSRPVTGELFF. CDR3 sequence (DNA): TGTGCCACCAGCAGACCCGTTACCGGGGAGCTGTTTTTT.

The J gene is TRBJ2-7, the V gene TRBV6-1, with TRBD1 identical over 10 bases. V shed 8 bases and J 4 bases; nucleotides not matched to a gene: 5. This CDR3 is built from 13 residues. Germline CDR1 MNHNS, CDR2 SASEGT. The CDR3 coding sequence is TGTGCCAGCCGGGGGACAGGGGAATACGAGCAGTACGTC. This sequence encodes CASRGTGEYEQYV.

V gene TRBV4-1 combines with J gene TRBJ1-3; D is perhaps TRBD1 (5 bases). From germline, CDR1 is MGHRA and CDR2 YSYEKL. The V gene lost 1 base and the J gene lost 0 bases, with 7 bases spanning the gap. The CDR3 spans 15 residues. This CDR3 is CASSQVGDSGNTIYF. CDR3 DNA sequence: TGCGCCAGCAGCCAAGTAGGGGACTCTGGAAACACCATATATTTT.

The chain has TRBV5-1 and TRBJ2-2, with a tentative D call TRBD1 (6 bases). Germline CDR1 SGHRS, CDR2 YFSETQ. The length of the CDR3 is 15 residues. V shed 8 bases and J shed 5 bases, with 19 bases lying between them. DNA of the CDR3: TGCGCCAGTAATAAAGTACAGGGCAAAACCGGGGAGCTGTTTTTT. Protein: CASNKVQGKTGELFF.

The rearrangement uses TRBV27 and TRBJ2-1; 8 bases map to TRBD2. V dropped 6 bases and J dropped 4; count of bases not matched to a gene: 5. The CDR3 runs to 14 residues. Germline V gives CDR1 MNHEY, CDR2 SMNVEV (reference sequence). For the CDR3, the DNA is TGTGCCAGCAGATTAGCGGGGTGGTACAATGAGCAGTTCTTC. Translated, it gives CASRLAGWYNEQFF.

The V call is TRBV15, the J call TRBJ2-2; 7 bases agree with TRBD1. Trimming at V came to 5 bases and at J to 5 bases, leaving 8 bases not matched to a gene. Germline loops: CDR1 LNHNV, CDR2 YYDKDF (reference sequence). The CDR3 loop spans 15 amino acids. The CDR3 DNA reads as TGTGCCACCAGCTTAGACAGGGAAGATACCGGGGAGCTGTTTTTT. Protein product: CATSLDREDTGELFF. The full variable domain, with the rest looked up from reference TRBV15 and TRBJ2-2, is DAMVIQNPRYQVTQFGKPVTLSCSQTLNHNVMYWYQQKSSQAPKLLFHYYDKDFNNEADTPDNFQSRRPNTSFCFLDIRSPGLGDTAMYLCATSLDREDTGELFFGEGSRLTVL.

This chain's CDR3 is CASRHTGQALNYGYTF. The CDR3, as DNA: TGTGCCAGCAGGCACACGGGACAGGCCCTGAACTATGGCTACACCTTC. The rearrangement links TRBV27 to TRBJ1-2; 8 nucleotides agree with TRBD1. Germline trimming cut 6 bases from V and 2 bases from J; bases unmatched to any gene: 11. CDR3 length: 16 residues. Looked up from germline, CDR1 is MNHEY and CDR2 is SMNVEV (reference sequence).

The chain recombines TRBV6-4 with TRBJ2-7; tentatively, D is TRBD2 (5 bases). The V end was cut by 4 bases, the J end by 3 bases, with 22 bases between. The CDR3 length is 17 residues. In germline, CDR1 is MRHNA, CDR2 SNTAGT. The CDR3 reads CASSAGPRGRGSYEQYF. The CDR3 DNA follows: TGTGCCAGCAGTGCGGGCCCCCGGGGTCGAGGGAGCTACGAGCAGTACTTC.

This chain joins TRBV2 and TRBJ2-3; 14 nucleotides agree with TRBD2. Germline V gives CDR1 SNHLY, CDR2 FYNNEI. This CDR3 has 20 amino acids. Trimming removed 6 bases from V and 2 bases from J; junction bases left unmatched: 16. CDR3 bases: TGTGCCAGCAGACCCCCGCGACTAGCGGGGGGGGTTCACCACACAGATACGCAGTATTTT. It yields the protein CASRPPRLAGGVHHTDTQYF.

This chain connects TRBV7-9 to TRBJ1-2; 9 positions agree with TRBD1. CDR3 length: 15 residues. Germline V gives CDR1 SEHNR, CDR2 FQNEAQ (reference sequence). The V gene end was trimmed by 4 bases and the J gene end by 0 bases; junction bases not matched to a gene: 3. The CDR3 bases are TGTGCCAGCAGCTCGGGGACAGGGACTAACTATGGCTACACCTTC. Its protein product is CASSSGTGTNYGYTF. The whole variable domain, filled in from reference TRBV7-9 and TRBJ1-2, reads DTGVSQNPRHKITKRGQNVTFRCDPISEHNRLYWYRQTLGQGPEFLTYFQNEAQLEKSRLLSDRFSAERPKGSFSTLEIQRTEQGDSAMYLCASSSGTGTNYGYTFGSGTRLTVV.

This chain joins TRBV7-6 and TRBJ2-5; possibly TRBD1 for D (5 bases). This CDR3 region has 14 residues. Trimming removed 4 bases at V and 1 base at J, with 10 bases between. The germline V gene has CDR1 SGHVS and CDR2 FNYEAQ. The CDR3 sequence: CASSSRQSQETQYF. The CDR3 nucleotides read TGTGCCAGCAGCTCAAGACAGAGCCAAGAGACCCAGTACTTC.

V is TRBV28 and J is TRBJ1-1, with D unresolved. V lost 3 bases and J lost 5, with 13 bases in between. Per germline, CDR1 MDHEN and CDR2 SYDVKM. This CDR3 has 14 residues. The CDR3 DNA is TGTGCCAGCAGTTTTATCGTATCCCAGACTGAAGCTTTCTTT. It specifies CASSFIVSQTEAFF.

This chain connects TRBV5-4 to TRBJ1-2, with 9 bases fitting TRBD1. Germline assignment: CDR1 SGHNT and CDR2 YYREEE (reference sequence). The CDR3 covers 16 residues. Unmatched junction bases numbered 11, after V lost 5 bases and J lost 3 bases. CDR3 amino acids: CASSFTTGGVDYGYTF. CDR3 nucleotide sequence: TGTGCCAGCAGTTTTACGACAGGGGGAGTAGACTATGGCTACACCTTC.

The gene calls are TRBV2 and TRBJ2-2; 7 nucleotides line up with TRBD1. The V gene's germline CDR1 is SNHLY and CDR2 FYNNEI. The CDR3 loop spans 14 amino acids. V was pared by 6 bases and J by 0 bases, with 1 base of the junction left unmatched. CDR3 nucleotide sequence: TGTGCCAGCAGGACAGGGACGAACACCGGGGAGCTGTTTTTT. This translates into CASRTGTNTGELFF.

The chain employs TRBV27 and TRBJ2-7, with TRBD1 matching over 10 bases. The CDR3 runs to 15 residues. Per germline, CDR1 MNHEY and CDR2 SMNVEV (reference sequence). The V segment lost 8 bases and the J segment 2 bases; nucleotides outside the gene matches: 9. The CDR3 DNA is TGTGCCAGCCGCATCGTAGGGACAGGGGCCTACGAGCAGTACTTC. This sequence encodes CASRIVGTGAYEQYF.

The gene calls are TRBV10-3 and TRBJ2-1; 12 bases align to TRBD1. Germline-derived CDR1 and CDR2 are ENHRY and SYGVKD. The CDR3 covers 14 residues. J was trimmed by 8 bases and V by 6 bases; bases with no gene match: 5. As DNA, the CDR3 is TGTGCCATCAGGGGAGGGACAGGGGGCGATGAGCAGTTCTTC. Translated: CAIRGGTGGDEQFF.

The rearrangement links TRBV25-1 to TRBJ2-5, with a tentative D call TRBD1 (5 bases). Germline CDR1 MGHDK, CDR2 SYGVNS. The CDR3 is 15 amino acids. V dropped 1 base and J dropped 5 bases, with 14 bases sitting between them. The CDR3 DNA reads TGTGCCAGCAGTGAATGGTCGCCTAGGGGTGAGACCCAGTACTTC. Protein: CASSEWSPRGETQYF.

This chain joins TRBV5-1 and TRBJ1-4; D not certain. Germline V gene data show CDR1 as SGHRS and CDR2 as YFSETQ. With 4 bases removed from V and 7 bases from J, the gap between germline ends came to 11 bases. The CDR3 runs 13 residues. Here the CDR3 DNA reads TGCGCCAGCAGCACAGACATCACTGAAAAACTGTTTTTT. Translating gives CASSTDITEKLFF.